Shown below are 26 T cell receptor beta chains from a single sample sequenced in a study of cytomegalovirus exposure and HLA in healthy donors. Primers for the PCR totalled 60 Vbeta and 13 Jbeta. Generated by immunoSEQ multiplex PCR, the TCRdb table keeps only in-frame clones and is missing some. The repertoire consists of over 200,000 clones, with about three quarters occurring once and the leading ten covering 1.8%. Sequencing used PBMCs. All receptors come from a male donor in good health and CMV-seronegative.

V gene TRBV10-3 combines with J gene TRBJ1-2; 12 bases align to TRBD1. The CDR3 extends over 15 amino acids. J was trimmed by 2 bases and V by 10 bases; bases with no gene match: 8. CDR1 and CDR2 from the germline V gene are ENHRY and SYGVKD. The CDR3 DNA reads TGTGCCAGCACACAGGGACAGGGGGCGAACTATGGCTACACCTTC. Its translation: CASTQGQGANYGYTF.

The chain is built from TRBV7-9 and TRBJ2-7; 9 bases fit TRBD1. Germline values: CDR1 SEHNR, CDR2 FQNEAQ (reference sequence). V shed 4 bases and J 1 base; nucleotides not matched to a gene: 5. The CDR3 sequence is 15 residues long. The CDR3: CASSSPDRGSYEQYF. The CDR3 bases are TGTGCCAGCAGCTCCCCGGACAGGGGTTCCTACGAGCAGTACTTC.

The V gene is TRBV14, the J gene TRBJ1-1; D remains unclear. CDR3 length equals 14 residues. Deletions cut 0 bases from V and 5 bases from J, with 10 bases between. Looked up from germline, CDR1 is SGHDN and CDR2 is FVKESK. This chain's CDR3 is CASSQESRGTEAFF. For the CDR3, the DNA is TGTGCCAGCAGCCAAGAATCAAGAGGTACTGAAGCTTTCTTT.

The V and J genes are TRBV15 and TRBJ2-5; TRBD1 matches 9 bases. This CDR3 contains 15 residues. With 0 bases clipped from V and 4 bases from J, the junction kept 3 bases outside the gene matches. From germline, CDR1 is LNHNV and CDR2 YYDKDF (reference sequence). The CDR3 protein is CATSREGQGGETQYF. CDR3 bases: TGTGCCACCAGCAGAGAGGGACAGGGAGGAGAGACCCAGTACTTC.

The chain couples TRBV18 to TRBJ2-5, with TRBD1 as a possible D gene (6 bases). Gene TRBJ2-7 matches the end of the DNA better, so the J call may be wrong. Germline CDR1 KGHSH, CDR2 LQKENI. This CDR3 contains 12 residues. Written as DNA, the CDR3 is TGTGCCAGCTCACCGAAGGGGGACGAGCAGTACTTC. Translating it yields CASSPKGDEQYF.

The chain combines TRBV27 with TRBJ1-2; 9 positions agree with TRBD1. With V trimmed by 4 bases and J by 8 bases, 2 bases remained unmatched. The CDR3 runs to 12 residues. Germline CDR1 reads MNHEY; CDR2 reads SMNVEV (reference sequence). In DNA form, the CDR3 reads TGTGCCAGCAGTTCGGACAGGGGCGGCTACACCTTC. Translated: CASSSDRGGYTF.

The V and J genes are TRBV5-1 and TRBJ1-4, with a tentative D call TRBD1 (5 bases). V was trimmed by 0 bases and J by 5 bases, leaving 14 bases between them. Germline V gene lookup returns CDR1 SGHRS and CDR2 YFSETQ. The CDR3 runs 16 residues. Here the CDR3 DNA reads TGCGCCAGCAGCTTGGCCGGAGGGTGGGGGAATGAAAAACTGTTTTTT. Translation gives CASSLAGGWGNEKLFF.

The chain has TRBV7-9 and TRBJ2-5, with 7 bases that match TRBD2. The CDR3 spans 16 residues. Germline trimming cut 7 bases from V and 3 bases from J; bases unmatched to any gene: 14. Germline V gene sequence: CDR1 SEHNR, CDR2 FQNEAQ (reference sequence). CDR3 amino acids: CASTSPVAREKETQYF. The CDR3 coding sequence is TGTGCCAGCACCTCCCCGGTGGCGCGGGAGAAAGAGACCCAGTACTTC. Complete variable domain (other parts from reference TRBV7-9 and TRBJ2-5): DTGVSQNPRHKITKRGQNVTFRCDPISEHNRLYWYRQTLGQGPEFLTYFQNEAQLEKSRLLSDRFSAERPKGSFSTLEIQRTEQGDSAMYLCASTSPVAREKETQYFGPGTRLLVL.

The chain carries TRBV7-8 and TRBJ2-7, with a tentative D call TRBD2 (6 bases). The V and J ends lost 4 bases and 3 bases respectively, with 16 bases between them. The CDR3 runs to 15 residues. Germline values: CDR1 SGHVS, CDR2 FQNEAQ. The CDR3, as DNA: TGTGCCAGCAGCTCCCGACTAGGCGCCCTCTACGAGCAGTACTTC. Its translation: CASSSRLGALYEQYF.

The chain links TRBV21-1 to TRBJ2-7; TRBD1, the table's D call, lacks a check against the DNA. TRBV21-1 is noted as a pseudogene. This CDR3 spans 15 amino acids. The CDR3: CASSKGGLRHYEQYF. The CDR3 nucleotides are TGTGCCAGCAGCAAAGGGGGCCTGCGGCACTACGAGCAGTACTTC.

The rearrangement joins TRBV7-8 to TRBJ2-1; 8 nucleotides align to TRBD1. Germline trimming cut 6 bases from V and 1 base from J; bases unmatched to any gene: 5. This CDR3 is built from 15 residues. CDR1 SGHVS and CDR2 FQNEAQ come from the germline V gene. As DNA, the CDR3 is TGTGCCAGCAGTAGCCGGACAGGGTCCTACAATGAGCAGTTCTTC. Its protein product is CASSSRTGSYNEQFF.

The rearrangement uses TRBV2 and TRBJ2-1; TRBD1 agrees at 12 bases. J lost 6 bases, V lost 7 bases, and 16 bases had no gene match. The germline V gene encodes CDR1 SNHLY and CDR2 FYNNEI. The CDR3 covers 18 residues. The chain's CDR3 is CASNRDRGRAGGGNEQFF. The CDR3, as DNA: TGTGCCAGCAACCGGGACAGGGGGCGAGCGGGAGGTGGCAATGAGCAGTTCTTC.

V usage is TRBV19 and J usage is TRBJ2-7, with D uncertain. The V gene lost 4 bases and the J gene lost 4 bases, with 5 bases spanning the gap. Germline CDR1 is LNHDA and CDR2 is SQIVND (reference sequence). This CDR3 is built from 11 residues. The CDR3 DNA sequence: TGTGCCAGTAGTAGTTATTACGAGCAGTACTTC. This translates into CASSSYYEQYF.

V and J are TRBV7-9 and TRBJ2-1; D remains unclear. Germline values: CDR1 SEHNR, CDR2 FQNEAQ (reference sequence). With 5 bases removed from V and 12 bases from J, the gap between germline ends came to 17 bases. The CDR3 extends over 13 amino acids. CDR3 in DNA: TGTGCCAGCAGCCCCAAAGCGCCTCTAGGGCAGTTCTTC. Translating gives CASSPKAPLGQFF.

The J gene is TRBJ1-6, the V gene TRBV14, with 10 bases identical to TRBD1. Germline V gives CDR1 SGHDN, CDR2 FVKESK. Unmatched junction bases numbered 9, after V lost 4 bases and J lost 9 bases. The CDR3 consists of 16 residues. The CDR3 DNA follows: TGTGCCAGCAGCCGCCTCCCCGGGACAGGGGTTTCACCCCTCCACTTT. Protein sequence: CASSRLPGTGVSPLHF.

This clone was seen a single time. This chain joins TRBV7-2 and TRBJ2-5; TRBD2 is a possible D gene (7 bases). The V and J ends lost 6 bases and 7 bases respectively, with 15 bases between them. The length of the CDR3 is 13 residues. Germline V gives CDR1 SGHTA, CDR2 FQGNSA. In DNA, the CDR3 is TGTGCCAGCAGTGAGGGGGGGCACGGGACCCAGTACTTC. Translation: CASSEGGHGTQYF.

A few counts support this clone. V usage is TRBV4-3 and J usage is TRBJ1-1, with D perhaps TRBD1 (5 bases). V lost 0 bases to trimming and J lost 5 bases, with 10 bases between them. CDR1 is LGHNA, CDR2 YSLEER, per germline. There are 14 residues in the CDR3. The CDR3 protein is CASSQDTGGTEAFF. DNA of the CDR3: TGCGCCAGCAGCCAAGATACGGGGGGGACTGAAGCTTTCTTT.

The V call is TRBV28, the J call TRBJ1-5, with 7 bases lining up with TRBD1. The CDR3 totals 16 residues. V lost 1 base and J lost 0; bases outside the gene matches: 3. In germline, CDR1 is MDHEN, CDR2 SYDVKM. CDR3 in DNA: TGTGCCAGCAGTTTATATGGGACAGCTAGCAATCAGCCCCAGCATTTT. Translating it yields CASSLYGTASNQPQHF.

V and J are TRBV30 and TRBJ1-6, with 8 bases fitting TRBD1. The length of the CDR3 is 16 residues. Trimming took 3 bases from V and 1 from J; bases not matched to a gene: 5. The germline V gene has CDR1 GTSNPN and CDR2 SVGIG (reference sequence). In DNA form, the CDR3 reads TGTGCCTGGAGCCGGACAGGGCCATCCTATAATTCACCCCTCCACTTT. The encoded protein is CAWSRTGPSYNSPLHF.

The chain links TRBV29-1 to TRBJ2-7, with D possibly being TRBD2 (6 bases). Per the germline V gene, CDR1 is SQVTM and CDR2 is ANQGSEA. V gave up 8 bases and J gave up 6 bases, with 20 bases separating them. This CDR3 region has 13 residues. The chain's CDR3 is CSTRDALLGEQYF. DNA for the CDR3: TGCAGCACGCGGGATGCCTTGCTAGGCGAGCAGTACTTC.

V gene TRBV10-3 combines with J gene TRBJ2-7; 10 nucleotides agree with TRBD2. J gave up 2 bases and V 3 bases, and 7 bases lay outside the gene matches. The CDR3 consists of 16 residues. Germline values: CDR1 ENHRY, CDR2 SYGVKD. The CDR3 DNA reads TGTGCCATCAGTGAATGGACTAGCGGCTCTACCTACGAGCAGTACTTC. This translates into CAISEWTSGSTYEQYF.

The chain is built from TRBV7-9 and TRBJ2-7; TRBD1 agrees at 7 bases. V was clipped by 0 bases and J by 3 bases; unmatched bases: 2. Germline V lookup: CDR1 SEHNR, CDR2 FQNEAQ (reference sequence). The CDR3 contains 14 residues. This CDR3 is CASSLAGTVYEQYF. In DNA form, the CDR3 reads TGTGCCAGCAGCTTAGCCGGGACAGTCTACGAGCAGTACTTC.

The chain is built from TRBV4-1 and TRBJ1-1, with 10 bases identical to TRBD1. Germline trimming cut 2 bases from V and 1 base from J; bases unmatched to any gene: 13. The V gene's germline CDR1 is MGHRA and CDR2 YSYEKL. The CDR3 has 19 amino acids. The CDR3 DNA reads TGCGCCAGCAGCCAACTGACACCGGGACAGGGGAAAAAGAACACTGAAGCTTTCTTT. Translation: CASSQLTPGQGKKNTEAFF.

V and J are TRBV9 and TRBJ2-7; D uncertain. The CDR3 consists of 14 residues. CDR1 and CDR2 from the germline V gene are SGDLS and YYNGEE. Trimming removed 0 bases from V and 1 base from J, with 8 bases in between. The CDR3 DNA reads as TGTGCCAGCAGCGTAGGACTTGATTCCTACGAGCAGTACTTC. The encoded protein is CASSVGLDSYEQYF.

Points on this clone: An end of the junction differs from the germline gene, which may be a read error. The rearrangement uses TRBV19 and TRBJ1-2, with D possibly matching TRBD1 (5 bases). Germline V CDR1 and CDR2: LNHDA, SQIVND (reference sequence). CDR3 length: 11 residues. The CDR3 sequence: CATHGKGTGHF. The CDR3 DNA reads TGTGCCACACACGGAAAGGGAACAGGCCACTTC.

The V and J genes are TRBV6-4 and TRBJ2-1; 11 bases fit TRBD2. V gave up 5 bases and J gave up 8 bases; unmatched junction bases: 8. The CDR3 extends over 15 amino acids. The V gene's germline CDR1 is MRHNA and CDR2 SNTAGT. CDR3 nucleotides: TGTGCCAGCAGTCGGCAACTAGCGGGGGTGGATGAGCAGTTCTTC. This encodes CASSRQLAGVDEQFF.